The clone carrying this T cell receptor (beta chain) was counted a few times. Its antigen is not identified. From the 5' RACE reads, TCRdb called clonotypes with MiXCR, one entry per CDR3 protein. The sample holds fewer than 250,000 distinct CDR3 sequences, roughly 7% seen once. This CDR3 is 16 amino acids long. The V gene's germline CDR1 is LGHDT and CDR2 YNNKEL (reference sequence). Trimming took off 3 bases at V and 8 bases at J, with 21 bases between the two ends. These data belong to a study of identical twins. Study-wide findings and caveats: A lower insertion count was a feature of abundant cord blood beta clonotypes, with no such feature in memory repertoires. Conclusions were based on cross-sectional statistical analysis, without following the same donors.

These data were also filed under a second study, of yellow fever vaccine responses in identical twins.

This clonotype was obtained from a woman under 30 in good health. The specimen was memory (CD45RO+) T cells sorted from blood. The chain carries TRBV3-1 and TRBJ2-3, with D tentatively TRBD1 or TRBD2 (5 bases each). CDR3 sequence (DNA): TGTGCCAGCAGCCAGGGACCTGGGGGAACCACGGGTACGCAGTATTTT. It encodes CASSQGPGGTTGTQYF.